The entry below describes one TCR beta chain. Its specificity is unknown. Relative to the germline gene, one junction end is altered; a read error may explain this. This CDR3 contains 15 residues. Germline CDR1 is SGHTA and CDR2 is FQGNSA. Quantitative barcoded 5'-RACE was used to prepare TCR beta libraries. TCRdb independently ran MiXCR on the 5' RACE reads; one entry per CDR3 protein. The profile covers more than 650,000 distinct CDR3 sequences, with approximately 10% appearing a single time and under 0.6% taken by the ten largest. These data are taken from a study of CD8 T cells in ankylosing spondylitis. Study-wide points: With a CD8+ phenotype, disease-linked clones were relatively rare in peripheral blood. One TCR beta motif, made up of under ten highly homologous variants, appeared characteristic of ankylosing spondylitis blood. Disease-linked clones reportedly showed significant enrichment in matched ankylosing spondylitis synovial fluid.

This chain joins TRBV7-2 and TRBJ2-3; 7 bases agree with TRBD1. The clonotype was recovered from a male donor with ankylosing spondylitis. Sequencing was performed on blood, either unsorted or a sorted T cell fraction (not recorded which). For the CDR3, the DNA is TGTGCCATCAGCCTACAGGGGACCCGCACAGATACGCAGTATTTT. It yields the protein CAISLQGTRTDTQYF.